Listed below are T cell receptor beta chains from one sample, sequenced in a study of T cell responses to AZD1222 COVID-19 vaccine. Using immunoSEQ multiplex PCR, the repertoire was profiled, and TCRdb retains in-frame clones only, with some absent. The top ten clones hold over 1.3% of a sample with about 150,000 clones, approximately 90% of them seen once. Sequencing used peripheral blood, obtained on day 0 of AZD1222 vaccination. These receptors were obtained from an adult in good health. Each CDR3 is given with its conserved first and last residue. The D gene is left open where the match is weak. Not all rows give a size; the values are once, few, many and, for expanded clones, a class.

abundance,d_gene,v_gene,j_gene,CDR3aa,CDR3nt
-,-,TRBV11-2,TRBJ2-5,CASSPPTRRETQYF,TGTGCCAGCAGCCCGCCGACTAGGAGGGAGACCCAGTACTTC
-,-,TRBV11-1,TRBJ1-2,CASSLIGGANYGYTF,TGTGCCAGCAGCTTAATCGGTGGGGCTAACTATGGCTACACCTTC
-,TRBD1,TRBV2,TRBJ1-5,CASSGTGGSNQPQHF,TGTGCCAGCAGCGGGACAGGGGGAAGCAATCAGCCCCAGCATTTT
-,TRBD2,TRBV25-1,TRBJ2-5,CASSEYLAGDEETQYF,TGTGCCAGCAGTGAATATCTAGCGGGAGACGAAGAGACCCAGTACTTC
-,-,TRBV6-1,TRBJ1-5,CASSEGQHNQPQHF,TGTGCCAGCAGTGAAGGCCAGCATAATCAGCCCCAGCATTTT
-,-,TRBV19,TRBJ1-2,CASSNWQGKPNYGYTF,TGTGCCAGTAGTAACTGGCAGGGGAAACCTAACTATGGCTACACCTTC
-,TRBD1,TRBV2,TRBJ1-2,CASKPDRAQGYGYTF,TGTGCCAGCAAGCCGGACAGGGCACAGGGCTATGGCTACACCTTC
-,TRBD1,TRBV7-9,TRBJ1-2,CASSPSGQGIANYGYTF,TGTGCCAGCAGCCCGTCAGGACAGGGGATAGCTAACTATGGCTACACCTTC
-,-,TRBV7-3,TRBJ1-1,CASSFYSGEHTEAFF,TGTGCCAGCAGCTTCTACTCAGGGGAACACACTGAAGCTTTCTTT
-,TRBD2,TRBV19,TRBJ2-3,CASRGLAGGGLGTQYF,TGTGCCAGTAGAGGACTAGCGGGTGGTGGGTTAGGTACGCAGTATTTT
-,TRBD1,TRBV28,TRBJ1-3,CASLEGAGDTIYF,TGTGCCAGCTTAGAGGGGGCTGGGGACACCATATATTTT
few,-,TRBV2,TRBJ1-3,CASSEQGSGNTIYF,TGTGCCAGCAGTGAACAGGGGTCCGGAAACACCATATATTTT
-,-,TRBV28,TRBJ2-3,CASKSGFRTDTQYF,TGTGCCAGCAAATCTGGTTTTCGGACAGATACGCAGTATTTT
-,-,TRBV9,TRBJ1-2,CASSVDAGSYGYTF,TGTGCCAGCAGCGTAGACGCCGGATCCTATGGCTACACCTTC
few,-,TRBV6-5,TRBJ2-5,CASSFSGGARQETQYF,TGTGCCAGCAGTTTCTCGGGTGGGGCGCGTCAAGAGACCCAGTACTTC
-,TRBD1,TRBV11-2,TRBJ1-5,CASSGGTASNQPQHF,TGTGCCAGCAGCGGAGGGACAGCTAGCAATCAGCCCCAGCATTTT
-,-,TRBV7-9,TRBJ1-1,CASSLGVENTEAFF,TGTGCCAGCAGCTTAGGTGTAGAGAACACTGAAGCTTTCTTT
-,-,TRBV29-1,TRBJ1-5,CSVAYRGDNQPQHF,TGCAGCGTTGCGTATAGAGGGGATAATCAGCCCCAGCATTTT
-,TRBD2,TRBV19,TRBJ2-7,CASSITLAGRYEQYF,TGTGCCAGTAGTATTACCCTAGCGGGCCGCTACGAGCAGTACTTC
-,-,TRBV28,TRBJ1-1,CASRVVRGLVGGEAFF,TGTGCCAGCAGGGTGGTAAGGGGGTTAGTTGGTGGTGAAGCTTTCTTT
-,-,TRBV12-2,TRBJ2-4,CASLPGGLVKNIQYF,TGTGCAAGTCTCCCGGGGGGGCTAGTCAAAAACATTCAGTACTTC
-,-,TRBV19,TRBJ2-5,CASSSGRDQETQYF,TGTGCCAGTAGTTCCGGTCGGGACCAAGAGACCCAGTACTTC
-,TRBD1,TRBV4-2,TRBJ2-7,CASSPDRALYEQYF,TGTGCCAGCAGCCCCGACAGGGCCCTCTACGAGCAGTACTTC
once,TRBD2,TRBV7-2,TRBJ2-5,CASSLGLAIRETQYF,TGTGCCAGCAGCTTAGGACTAGCCATACGGGAGACCCAGTACTTC
-,-,TRBV5-4,TRBJ2-3,CASGSSLGGQPADTQYF,TGTGCCAGCGGATCCTCCCTCGGGGGTCAACCCGCAGATACGCAGTATTTT
-,TRBD2,TRBV4-1,TRBJ2-5,CASSHSGRWETQYF,TGCGCCAGCAGCCACAGCGGGAGGTGGGAGACCCAGTACTTC
-,TRBD2,TRBV7-9,TRBJ2-3,CASSGSGGASDTQYF,TGTGCCAGCAGCGGTAGCGGGGGGGCTTCAGATACGCAGTATTTT
-,-,TRBV7-8,TRBJ1-4,CASSLAGRQLFF,TGTGCCAGCAGCTTAGCGGGTCGACAACTGTTTTTT
-,-,TRBV7-3,TRBJ2-3,CASSLTGGTAQGLTDTQYF,TGTGCCAGCAGCTTAACGGGTGGGACCGCCCAGGGTCTGACAGATACGCAGTATTTT
-,-,TRBV18,TRBJ2-5,CASSPEYQETQYF,TGTGCCAGCTCCCCGGAGTACCAAGAGACCCAGTACTTC
-,-,TRBV7-7,TRBJ2-5,CASSLRVQETQYF,TGTGCTAGCAGCTTACGGGTCCAAGAGACCCAGTACTTC
-,TRBD1,TRBV18,TRBJ1-3,CASSPNRGDSGNTIYF,TGTGCCAGCTCACCAAACAGGGGGGACTCTGGAAACACCATATATTTT
-,-,TRBV15,TRBJ2-3,CATSRRMGGTDTQYF,TGTGCCACCAGCAGACGGATGGGAGGCACAGATACGCAGTATTTT
-,-,TRBV6-4,TRBJ2-3,CASSDGQGGASDTQYF,TGTGCCAGCAGTGATGGCCAAGGGGGGGCCTCAGATACGCAGTATTTT
-,TRBD1,TRBV3-1/TRBV3-2,TRBJ1-2,CASSQDFPEQGDYGYTF,TGTGCCAGCAGCCAAGATTTCCCAGAACAGGGGGACTATGGCTACACCTTC
-,-,TRBV12-3/TRBV12-4,TRBJ1-1,CASAMGGAAEAFF,TGTGCCAGCGCGATGGGGGGGGCGGCTGAAGCTTTCTTT
few,-,TRBV10-1,TRBJ1-2,CARTGRGRANNYGYTF,TGCGCCAGGACGGGCCGAGGCAGGGCGAATAACTATGGCTACACCTTC
-,-,TRBV5-1,TRBJ1-1,CASSQSGDTEAFF,TGCGCCAGCAGCCAGTCTGGGGACACTGAAGCTTTCTTT
once,TRBD2,TRBV6-1,TRBJ2-5,CASSEFRTSQETQYF,TGTGCCAGCAGTGAATTTAGGACTAGTCAAGAGACCCAGTACTTC
few,-,TRBV6-2/TRBV6-3,TRBJ1-5,CASSLSGTLLGGNQPQHF,TGTGCCAGCAGTTTGTCCGGGACCCTCCTTGGTGGCAATCAGCCCCAGCATTTT
-,TRBD2,TRBV10-3,TRBJ2-2,CAISDPGTSGTGELFF,TGTGCCATCAGTGATCCCGGGACTAGCGGCACCGGGGAGCTGTTTTTT
-,-,TRBV2,TRBJ2-2,CASQARNTGELFF,TGTGCCAGCCAGGCTAGGAACACCGGGGAGCTGTTTTTT
-,TRBD1,TRBV4-3,TRBJ1-1,CASSQSLRGPRDTEAFF,TGCGCCAGCAGCCAGAGCCTCAGGGGGCCGAGGGACACTGAAGCTTTCTTT
-,-,TRBV2,TRBJ1-3,CASHIGVFGNTIYF,TGTGCCAGTCACATCGGTGTGTTTGGAAACACCATATATTTT
-,TRBD2,TRBV2,TRBJ2-1,CASSKEARLAHSYNEQFF,TGTGCCAGCAGCAAAGAGGCTCGACTAGCCCATTCCTACAATGAGCAGTTCTTC
-,TRBD2,TRBV4-1,TRBJ2-3,CASSQVAGISTDTQYF,TGCGCCAGCAGCCAAGTAGCGGGGATTAGCACAGATACGCAGTATTTT
-,TRBD1,TRBV7-9,TRBJ1-2,CASSLTQGSYGYTF,TGTGCCAGCAGCTTAACACAGGGGAGCTATGGCTACACCTTC
-,-,TRBV6-5,TRBJ1-4,CASSYSRATNEKLFF,TGTGCCAGCAGTTATAGTCGCGCAACTAATGAAAAACTGTTTTTT
-,TRBD2,TRBV5-1,TRBJ2-1,CASSLAQVSGGEQFF,TGCGCCAGCAGCTTGGCCCAGGTTAGCGGGGGTGAGCAGTTCTTC
-,-,TRBV6-6,TRBJ1-6,CASRPTVYNSPLHF,TGTGCCAGCAGGCCGACAGTGTATAATTCACCCCTCCACTTT
-,TRBD1,TRBV11-2,TRBJ1-6,CASSLGHRGETHF,TGTGCCAGCAGCTTAGGTCACAGGGGAGAAACCCACTTT
-,-,TRBV19,TRBJ1-5,CASSIRDTYQPQHF,TGTGCCAGTAGTATCCGGGACACCTATCAGCCCCAGCATTTT
-,-,TRBV28,TRBJ2-1,CASSYGGRFYNEQFF,TGTGCCAGCAGTTACGGGGGCAGGTTCTACAATGAGCAGTTCTTC
-,-,TRBV18,TRBJ1-4,CASSPLKGTVEKLFF,TGTGCCAGCTCACCCTTAAAAGGGACGGTTGAAAAACTGTTTTTT
once,-,TRBV7-9,TRBJ1-2,CASSLLGAYYTF,TGTGCCAGCAGCTTACTAGGGGCGTACTACACCTTC